The T cell receptor beta chain described here comes from a study of shared clonotypes between healthy human individuals. General study results and limits: The study generally estimated greater richness for naive than memory subsets.

A word on this clone: Its target is not known.

CD45RO-negative, CCR7-selected cells formed the naive CD8 fraction, which excluded terminally differentiated effector memory CD45RA+ cells. The length of the CDR3 is 19 residues. Germline CDR1 SGDLS, CDR2 YYNGEE. Trimming removed 3 bases from V and 0 bases from J; junction bases left unmatched: 13. Splitting of each subset's genomic DNA was done evenly across several immunoSEQ plates. Sorted-subset replicate PCRs used about 200 ng of genomic DNA. This amount corresponded to some 30,000 T cell genomes. The repertoire was sequenced with immunoSEQ multiplex PCR; TCRdb's copy has only in-frame clones and lacks some. The data contain millions of clones, roughly 91% of them singletons.

The sequenced material came from naive CD8+ T cells from PBMCs. This rearrangement joins TRBV9 to TRBJ1-3; 9 bases line up with TRBD1. This receptor was taken from a man aged 18 to 35 in good health. Some clones in this sample may be carry-over from other donors' samples. CDR3 region: CASSDPGTGKLSSGNTIYF. The CDR3, as DNA: TGTGCCAGCAGCGACCCCGGGACAGGGAAACTCTCCTCTGGAAACACCATATATTTT.